This T cell receptor beta chain was documented in a study of read filtering for tumor transcriptome and immune sequencing. The overall study: RNA-seq yielded only roughly 75 to 1273 TCR reads, IR-seq about 4 to 10.27 million.

Study-wide points: RNA-seq captured clonotypes less deeply and reliably than IR-seq. Correlation between methods rose after single-read clonotypes were removed. The sorted CD138-negative fraction was a mixed bone marrow immune population, not purified T cells.

The germline CDR1 and CDR2 sequences are SGHVS and FQNEAQ. This CDR3 has 13 amino acids. The V gene lost 6 bases and the J gene lost 7 bases, with 13 bases spanning the gap. This library used around 400 ng RNA and molecular barcoded adaptors spanning alpha/delta and beta/gamma chains. Via MiXCR, TCRdb re-called the reads, giving one row per CDR3 protein. The sample yields about 37,000 distinct CDR3 sequences, roughly 13% seen once. This clonotype was picked up many times. Its antigen remains unknown. The sample was a population of CD138-negative cells sorted from bone marrow. The sequence was obtained from a donor aged 40 or older with multiple myeloma. The chain is built from TRBV7-8 and TRBJ1-5; D is unclear. The DNA for the CDR3 is TGTGCCAGCAGTTACGCGAGGGCCCAGCCCCAGCATTTT. Protein product: CASSYARAQPQHF.